This TCR beta chain was recorded in a study of cytomegalovirus exposure and HLA in healthy donors. Study-wide background: Membership in the Caucasian-associated ancestry cluster was found for 81% of 300 to 500 genotyped donors.

The germline V gene has CDR1 LNHDA and CDR2 SQIVND (reference sequence). Trimming took 6 bases from V and 3 from J, leaving 11 bases between them. The CDR3 sequence is 13 residues long. PCR primers comprised 60 Vbeta and 13 Jbeta primers. Clones were read by immunoSEQ multiplex PCR, and TCRdb kept only the in-frame ones, dropping some. The data show approximately 150,000 clones, approximately 70% seen once. V gene TRBV19 combines with J gene TRBJ2-5; weak D call: TRBD2 (5 bases). Source material: PBMCs. This clonotype was obtained from a man aged 18 to 29 in good health and CMV-seropositive. Here the CDR3 DNA reads TGTGCCAGTAGGTTAACTAGTGAAGAGACCCAGTACTTC. Translated: CASRLTSEETQYF.